This TCR beta chain was retrieved from a study of blood T cell repertoires in COVID-19. Study overall: Material from acute and convalescent COVID-19 was sourced from the United States, Italy and Spain. Sources were T cells, B-cell-depleted T cells, or PBMCs; the material itself was cDNA or gDNA.

Authors' methods: Researchers report that nucleated cell counts were estimated from reference gene primer amplification. The table came from immunoSEQ multiplex PCR; TCRdb's copy has only in-frame clones and leaves some out. V and J calls and clone size follow that table, whereas D and trimming were derived from the DNA. The sample holds roughly 88,000 clones; 70% to 85% are singletons and the top ten take around 23%. This CDR3 comprises 21 residues. This clone was seen more than once but under ten times. The material sequenced was peripheral blood. The chain employs TRBV12-1 and TRBJ1-6. TRBV12-1 is shown as a pseudogene. This TCR was sampled from a woman aged 55-69 years in a cohort sampled during active or convalescent COVID-19. The chain's CDR3 is CASSNRLLGLLESSYNSPLHF. DNA for the CDR3: TGTGCCAGCAGCAACCGTCTCCTCGGTCTCCTAGAGAGCTCCTATAATTCACCCCTCCACTTT.